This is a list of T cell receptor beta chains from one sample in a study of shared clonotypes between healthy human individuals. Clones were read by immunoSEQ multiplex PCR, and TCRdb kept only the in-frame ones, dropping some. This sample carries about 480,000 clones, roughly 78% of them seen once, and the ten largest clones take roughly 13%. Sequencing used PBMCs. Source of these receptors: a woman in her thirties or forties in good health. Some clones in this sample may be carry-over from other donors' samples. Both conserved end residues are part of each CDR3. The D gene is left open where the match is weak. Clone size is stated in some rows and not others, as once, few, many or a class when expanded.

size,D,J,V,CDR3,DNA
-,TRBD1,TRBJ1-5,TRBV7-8,CASKQGANQPQHF,TGTGCCAGTAAACAGGGGGCGAATCAGCCCCAGCATTTT
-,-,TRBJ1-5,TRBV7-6,CASSLVSAQGGNQPQHF,TGTGCCAGCAGCTTAGTGTCGGCCCAGGGAGGGAATCAGCCCCAGCATTTT
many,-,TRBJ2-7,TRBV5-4,CASSLEGYEQYF,TGTGCCAGCAGCTTGGAGGGCTACGAGCAGTACTTC
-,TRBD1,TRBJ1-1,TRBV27,CASSLFQGAGNTEAFF,TGTGCCAGCAGTTTATTCCAGGGGGCCGGGAACACTGAAGCTTTCTTT
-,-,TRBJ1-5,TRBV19,CASTYDGNQPQHF,TGTGCCAGTACCTATGACGGAAATCAGCCCCAGCATTTT
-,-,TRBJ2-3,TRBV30,CAWSDGRTVGTDTQYF,TGTGCCTGGAGTGACGGGAGGACAGTTGGCACAGATACGCAGTATTTT
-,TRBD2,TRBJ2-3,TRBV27,CASSPPLPGGSGTDTQYF,TGTGCCAGCAGTCCCCCTCTCCCGGGGGGGAGTGGCACAGATACGCAGTATTTT
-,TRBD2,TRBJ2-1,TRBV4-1,CASSQAKNWLASGSRGGNEQFF,TGCGCCAGCAGCCAAGCCAAAAATTGGTTAGCTAGCGGGAGCAGGGGGGGCAATGAGCAGTTCTTC
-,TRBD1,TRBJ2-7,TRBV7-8,CASSLWTGAYEQYF,TGTGCCAGCAGCCTTTGGACAGGGGCCTACGAGCAGTACTTC
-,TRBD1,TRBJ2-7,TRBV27,CASSLSWQGAPLEQYF,TGTGCCAGCAGTTTATCGTGGCAGGGGGCGCCCCTCGAGCAGTACTTC
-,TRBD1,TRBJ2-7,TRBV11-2,CASSRRGQESYEQYF,TGTGCCAGCAGCAGACGGGGACAGGAGTCCTACGAGCAGTACTTC
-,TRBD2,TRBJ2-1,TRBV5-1,CASSSTSGSSYNEQFF,TGCGCCAGCAGCTCAACTAGCGGGAGCTCCTACAATGAGCAGTTCTTC
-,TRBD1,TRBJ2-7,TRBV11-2,CASSLGPGTEGYEQYF,TGTGCCAGCAGCTTAGGACCCGGGACAGAGGGCTACGAGCAGTACTTC
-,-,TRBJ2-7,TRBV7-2,CASSLERYAGGEQYF,TGTGCCAGCAGCTTAGAAAGGTACGCCGGAGGGGAGCAGTACTTC
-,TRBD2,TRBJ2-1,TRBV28,CASSLSGSLLNEQFF,TGTGCCAGCAGTCTCAGCGGGAGTTTGTTAAATGAGCAGTTCTTC
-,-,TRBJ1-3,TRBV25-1,CASSEGTFGNTIYF,TGTGCCAGCAGTGAAGGGACATTTGGAAACACCATATATTTT
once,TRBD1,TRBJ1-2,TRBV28,CASSLAGGNGYTF,TGTGCCAGCAGTTTGGCAGGGGGAAATGGCTACACCTTC
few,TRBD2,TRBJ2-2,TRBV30,CAWSVLGRDTGELFF,TGTGCCTGGAGTGTACTCGGGAGGGACACCGGGGAGCTGTTTTTT
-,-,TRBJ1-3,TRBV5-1,CASSLVAQTGNTIYF,TGCGCCAGCAGCTTGGTAGCACAAACTGGAAACACCATATATTTT
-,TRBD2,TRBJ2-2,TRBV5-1,CASSLVTSGSGAGELFF,TGCGCCAGCAGCTTGGTCACTAGCGGGAGCGGGGCCGGGGAGCTGTTTTTT
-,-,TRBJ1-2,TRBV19,CASSTPGFNYGYTF,TGTGCCAGTAGTACCCCGGGATTTAACTATGGCTACACCTTC
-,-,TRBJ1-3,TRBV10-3,CAISDRTAGNTIYF,TGTGCCATCAGTGACCGGACAGCTGGAAACACCATATATTTT